This T cell receptor beta chain came from a study of blood T cell repertoires in COVID-19 (dated by TCRdb to the early 2020s). Concerning the study at large: Collaborator samples came from the United States, Italy and Spain and covered acute and convalescent phases of COVID-19. The repertoires were made available in a free public database intended to serve as a resource for research on the immune response to SARS-CoV-2. The material from the prospective study consisted of cDNA or gDNA derived from T cells, B-cell-depleted T cells, or PBMCs. The samples were drawn from two sources: the first 160 participants of the ongoing ImmuneRACE study, and over 950 subjects contributed by 6 global collaborators. A de-identified subject ID, COVID-19 status, age in years and sex were almost always included in the sample metadata. Where available, HLA class I and class II types were taken from metadata supplied by the sample provider and were not determined by assay-based typing. Subjects who had been exposed to COVID-19, were actively infected with it, or had recovered from it provided the deeply sampled blood TCRbeta repertoires that made up the dataset.

Measured from the cysteine to the phenylalanine, the CDR3 is 16 residues long. Only the CDR3 DNA stays, 48 bases, in frame from base 1. V drops 3 bases and J drops 5 bases, leaving 22 bases in between. The CDR1 and CDR2 encoded by the germline V gene (reference sequence) are DFQATT and SNEGSKA. This clone has more than one count but fewer than ten. The antigen it binds to is not known. No base quality information exists; no much larger clone differs at one position. Beyond this particular receptor, the publication reports: The amount of clinical and demographic metadata varied by source and participant and was provided uncurated.

TCRbeta CDR3 regions were amplified from genomic DNA by means of the immunoSEQ Assay, a bias-controlled multiplex PCR. The study's processing was this. The number of nucleated cells in each sample was estimated from the amplification of reference gene primers within the assay. To quantify the absolute abundance of each unique TCRbeta CDR3 rearrangement, sequence reads were collapsed and filtered. Productive Simpson clonality was computed per sample as the square root of Simpson's diversity index over productive rearrangements. TCRdb's version of the immuneACCESS table is confined to in-frame rearrangements and falls short of the full clone set. An unresolved V gene accounts for under half of the shortfall where checked; the remainder is of unknown origin. For V, J and clone size, that table is used; D and trimming come from the DNA. In all, the sample holds approximately 250,000 clones, and approximately 87% of those were seen once. 8% to 9.5% of the sample lies in the top ten.

Each collaborating institution followed its own protocols to collect whole blood in K2EDTA tubes. For TCRbeta analysis, collaborator samples were shipped as frozen whole blood, as isolated PBMCs, or as DNA extracted from either sample type. This TCR was recovered from a human donor in a cohort sampled during active COVID-19. The chain uses TRBV20-1 and TRBJ2-5, with TRBD1 perhaps the D gene, on 6 matching bases. The material sequenced was peripheral blood. The CDR3 reads as follows: CSASQPVGGAEETQYF. The DNA is TGCAGTGCTAGTCAACCGGTAGGGGGAGCGGAGGAGACCCAGTACTTC.